These 19 T cell receptor beta chains were sequenced from one sample in a study of CD8 T cells in ankylosing spondylitis (dated by TCRdb to about 2017). Their specific antigens are unknown. General findings and caveats noted by the study authors: Blood from ankylosing spondylitis patients appeared to be characterized by a TCR beta motif composed of about eight highly homologous amino acid variants.

Library prep was done by 5' RACE. The listed sequencing device is Illumina HiSeq 2500. TCRdb reprocessed the public reads (quality trimming at Q25 with fastp, clone calling with MiXCR) and kept in-frame beta chains. Each record represents a unique CDR3 protein, reported with the most common genes and DNA among its rows. This sample has 450,000 to 550,000 distinct CDR3 sequences in its table, and approximately 5.3% of those were observed once. Under 4.5% of the sample is held by the ten biggest clonotypes. The sample comprised blood, either unsorted or a sorted T cell fraction (not recorded which). These receptor sequences come from a male donor with ankylosing spondylitis.

This clonotype was picked up many times. V is TRBV5-1 and J is TRBJ2-1; the match to TRBD1 covers 8 bases. V gave up 4 bases and J gave up 8 bases; unmatched junction bases: 5. This CDR3 has 13 residues. Per germline, CDR1 SGHRS and CDR2 YFSETQ. The DNA for the CDR3 is TGCGCCAGCAGCGTGACAGGGGCGGATGAGCAGTTCTTC. It yields the protein CASSVTGADEQFF.

Ten or more counts support this clonotype. V usage is TRBV7-2 and J usage is TRBJ1-1; D is unresolved. Germline V lookup: CDR1 SGHTA, CDR2 FQGNSA. This CDR3 is built from 13 residues. Trimming took 2 bases from V and 3 from J, leaving 7 bases between them. The DNA of the CDR3 is TGTGCCAGCAGCTTACAAACGTACACTGAAGCTTTCTTT. This translates into CASSLQTYTEAFF. The whole variable domain, filled in from reference TRBV7-2 and TRBJ1-1, reads GAGVSQSPSNKVTEKGKDVELRCDPISGHTALYWYRQSLGQGLEFLIYFQGNSAPDKSGLPSDRFSAERTGGSVSTLTIQRTQQEDSAVYLCASSLQTYTEAFFGQGTRLTVV.

This clonotype has just a few counts. The gene calls are TRBV20-1 and TRBJ2-3; 11 bases are a match to TRBD2. Germline CDR1 is DFQATT and CDR2 is SNEGSKA (reference sequence). The CDR3 runs 17 residues. J gave up 6 bases and V 0 bases, and 11 bases lay outside the gene matches. The CDR3 DNA reads as TGCAGTGCTAGAGATACGGTAGCGGGGGGGCCGGGGGATACGCAGTATTTT. Amino acids: CSARDTVAGGPGDTQYF.

This clonotype was counted ten times or more. The chain links TRBV18 to TRBJ2-1, with TRBD1 as a possible D gene (5 bases). Germline CDR1 KGHSH, CDR2 LQKENI. V lost 4 bases to trimming and J lost 4 bases, with 14 bases between them. The CDR3 sequence is 15 residues long. For the CDR3, the DNA is TGTGCCAGCTCACGCTCTGTGGCAGGGTACAATGAGCAGTTCTTC. Translated: CASSRSVAGYNEQFF.

This clonotype has a count of ten or more. This chain joins TRBV5-1 and TRBJ1-1; unclear D gene. This CDR3 is 15 amino acids long. V lost 0 bases and J 0 bases, leaving 9 bases between the germline ends. CDR1 is SGHRS, CDR2 YFSETQ, per germline. This CDR3 is CASSLESPMNTEAFF. CDR3 nucleotide sequence: TGCGCCAGCAGCTTGGAAAGTCCCATGAACACTGAAGCTTTCTTT.

This clonotype has more than one count but fewer than ten. This chain uses TRBV4-3 with TRBJ2-1; 10 bases align to TRBD2. CDR1 and CDR2 from the germline V gene are LGHNA and YSLEER. V lost 0 bases and J lost 6; bases outside the gene matches: 8. The CDR3 is 17 residues long. Here the CDR3 DNA reads TGCGCCAGCAGCCAAGATCTGGGGCTAGCGGGAGCCAATGAGCAGTTCTTC. Protein sequence: CASSQDLGLAGANEQFF.

This clonotype was seen many times. This chain links TRBV5-1 with TRBJ1-5, with TRBD1 as a possible D gene (6 bases). The CDR3 sequence is 15 residues long. With 1 base removed from V and 5 bases from J, the gap between germline ends came to 13 bases. CDR1 SGHRS and CDR2 YFSETQ come from the germline V gene. The CDR3, as DNA: TGCGCCAGCAGCTTGTTGGGGGGCTTGGATCAGCCCCAGCATTTT. Translated, it gives CASSLLGGLDQPQHF. The full variable domain, with the rest looked up from reference TRBV5-1 and TRBJ1-5, is KAGVTQTPRYLIKTRGQQVTLSCSPISGHRSVSWYQQTPGQGLQFLFEYFSETQRNKGNFPGRFSGRQFSNSRSEMNVSTLELGDSALYLCASSLLGGLDQPQHFGDGTRLSIL.

This clonotype has ten or more counts. V and J are TRBV20-1 and TRBJ2-7, with 9 bases aligning to TRBD2. Unmatched junction bases numbered 7, after V lost 3 bases and J lost 4 bases. This CDR3 comprises 14 residues. Looked up from germline, CDR1 is DFQATT and CDR2 is SNEGSKA (reference sequence). The CDR3, as DNA: TGCAGTGCTAGTAGGGCTAGCGGGGAGTACGAGCAGTACTTC. Its translation: CSASRASGEYEQYF.

This chain links TRBV30 with TRBJ1-1; the D is unclear. The CDR3 runs to 11 residues. Germline lookup yields CDR1 GTSNPN and CDR2 SVGIG (reference sequence). Trimming pared 5 bases from V and 4 bases from J, leaving 8 bases between. CDR3 protein: CAWVLATEAFF. CDR3 DNA: TGTGCCTGGGTACTGGCCACTGAAGCTTTCTTT.

There are many counts of this clonotype. The J gene is TRBJ2-2, the V gene TRBV12-3 or TRBV12-4; D call uncertain. This CDR3 has 15 amino acids. The V end lost 1 base, the J end lost 4 bases, and 10 bases lay between the germline ends. CDR3 residues: CASSLGQLLTGELFF. In DNA, the CDR3 is TGTGCCAGCAGTTTAGGGCAGCTTCTCACCGGGGAGCTGTTTTTT.

A few counts support this clonotype. V is TRBV30 and J is TRBJ2-3, with TRBD2 matching over 11 bases. The ends lost 2 bases at V and 2 bases at J; junction bases unmatched: 3. The CDR3 is 15 residues long. From germline, CDR1 is GTSNPN and CDR2 SVGIG (reference sequence). CDR3 DNA: TGTGCCTGGAGTCTAGCGGGAGGCCCCACAGATACGCAGTATTTT. Translation gives CAWSLAGGPTDTQYF.

This clonotype was found many times. CDR3 sequence: CASSPPRITAYEQYF. The CDR3 region has the DNA TGTGCCAGCTCCCCCCCGCGAATCACGGCCTACGAGCAGTACTTC. The chain carries TRBV18 and TRBJ2-7; D is unclear. The CDR3 extends over 15 amino acids. In germline, CDR1 is KGHSH, CDR2 LQKENI. V was cut by 6 bases and J by 2 bases, with 17 bases left in between.

This clonotype was counted only a few times. V is TRBV7-2 and J is TRBJ2-5, with TRBD2 identical over 10 bases. Looked up from germline, CDR1 is SGHTA and CDR2 is FQGNSA. V trimming: 7 bases; J trimming: 6 bases; junction bases outside the gene matches: 17. The CDR3 runs to 17 residues. Written as DNA, the CDR3 is TGTGCCAGCACCCTATGGGGTAGCGGGGGGCCTCACAAGACCCAGTACTTC. Translation gives CASTLWGSGGPHKTQYF.

This clonotype has at least ten counts. One junction end does not reproduce the germline sequence, and a read error may be involved. The CDR3 region is CASSLAVRSSGANVLTF. The CDR3, as DNA: TGTGCCAGCAGCTTAGCCGTCAGGAGCTCTGGGGCCAACGTCCTGACTTTC. The chain links TRBV5-1 to TRBJ2-6; D gene unclear. The CDR3 extends over 17 amino acids. In germline, CDR1 is SGHRS, CDR2 YFSETQ.

There are many counts of this clonotype. V usage is TRBV20-1 and J usage is TRBJ1-2; D call uncertain. The CDR3 spans 13 residues. Trimming removed 5 bases at V and 4 bases at J, with 14 bases between. CDR1 is DFQATT, CDR2 SNEGSKA, per germline (reference sequence). The CDR3 DNA reads TGCAGTGCTCCTGATACGGTCGGCTATGGCTACACCTTC. Translation: CSAPDTVGYGYTF.

This clonotype was detected many times. The V gene is TRBV29-1, the J gene TRBJ1-4; the match to TRBD1 covers 8 bases. The CDR3 length is 13 residues. Losses at the gene ends were 6 bases for V and 6 bases for J; bases not matched to a gene: 6. Germline V lookup: CDR1 SQVTM, CDR2 ANQGSEA. In nucleotides, the CDR3 is TGCAGCGTAAGGACAGGGATTCATGAAAAACTGTTTTTT. Encoded protein: CSVRTGIHEKLFF.

The rearrangement links TRBV5-1 to TRBJ2-2; TRBD1 matches 7 bases. Unmatched junction bases numbered 6, after V lost 2 bases and J lost 5 bases. The CDR3 spans 15 residues. From germline, CDR1 is SGHRS and CDR2 YFSETQ. The chain's CDR3 is CASSLTGVMTGELFF. In DNA form, the CDR3 reads TGCGCCAGCAGCTTAACAGGGGTGATGACCGGGGAGCTGTTTTTT.

This clonotype has ten or more counts. V usage is TRBV6-5 and J usage is TRBJ1-2; possible D gene TRBD1, 5 bases. V was shortened by 2 bases and J by 4 bases, with 17 bases between the two germline ends. The V gene's germline CDR1 is MNHEY and CDR2 SVGAGI. There are 16 residues in the CDR3. CDR3 nucleotide sequence: TGTGCCAGCAGTTACGAGGTATCAGGGTTCGGCTATGGCTACACCTTC. It specifies CASSYEVSGFGYGYTF.

The CDR3 sequence is CSVAKPGQGAYEQYF. The CDR3 DNA sequence: TGCAGCGTGGCAAAACCGGGACAGGGGGCCTACGAGCAGTACTTC. V is TRBV29-1 and J is TRBJ2-7, with TRBD1 matching over 11 bases. Per the germline V gene, CDR1 is SQVTM and CDR2 is ANQGSEA. CDR3 length equals 15 residues. V lost 6 bases to trimming and J lost 2 bases; unmatched junction nucleotides: 9.